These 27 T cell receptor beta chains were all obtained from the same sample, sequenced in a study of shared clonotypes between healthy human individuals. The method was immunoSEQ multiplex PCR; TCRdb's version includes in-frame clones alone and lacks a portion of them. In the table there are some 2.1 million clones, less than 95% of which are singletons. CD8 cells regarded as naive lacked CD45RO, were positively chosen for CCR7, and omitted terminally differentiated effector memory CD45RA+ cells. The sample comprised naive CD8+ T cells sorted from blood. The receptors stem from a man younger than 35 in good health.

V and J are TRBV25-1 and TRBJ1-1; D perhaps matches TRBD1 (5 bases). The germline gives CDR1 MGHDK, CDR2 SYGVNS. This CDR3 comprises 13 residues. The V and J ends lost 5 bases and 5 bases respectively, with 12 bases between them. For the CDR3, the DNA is TGTGCCAGCAGTTGGGGGGAACGAACTGAAGCTTTCTTT. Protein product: CASSWGERTEAFF.

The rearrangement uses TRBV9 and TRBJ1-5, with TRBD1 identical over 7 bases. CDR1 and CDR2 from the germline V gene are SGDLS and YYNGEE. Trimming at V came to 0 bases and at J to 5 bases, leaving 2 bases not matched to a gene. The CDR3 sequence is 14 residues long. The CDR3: CASSVGQGDQPQHF. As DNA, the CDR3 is TGTGCCAGCAGCGTAGGGCAGGGGGATCAGCCCCAGCATTTT.

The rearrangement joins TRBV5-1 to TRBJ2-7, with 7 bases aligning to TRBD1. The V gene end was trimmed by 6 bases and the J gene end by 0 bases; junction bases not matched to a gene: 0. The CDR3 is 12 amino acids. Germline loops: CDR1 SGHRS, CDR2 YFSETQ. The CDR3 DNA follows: TGCGCCAGCACAGGGGGCTCCTACGAGCAGTACTTC. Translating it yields CASTGGSYEQYF.

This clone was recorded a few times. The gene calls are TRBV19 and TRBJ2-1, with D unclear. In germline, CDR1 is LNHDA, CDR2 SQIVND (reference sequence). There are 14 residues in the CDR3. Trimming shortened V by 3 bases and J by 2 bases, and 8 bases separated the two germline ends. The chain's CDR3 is CASSMRGTYNEQFF. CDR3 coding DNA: TGTGCCAGTAGTATGCGAGGAACCTACAATGAGCAGTTCTTC.

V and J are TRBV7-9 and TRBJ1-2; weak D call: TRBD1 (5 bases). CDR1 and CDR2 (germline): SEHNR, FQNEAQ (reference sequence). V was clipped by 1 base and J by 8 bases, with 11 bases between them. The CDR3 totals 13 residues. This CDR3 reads CASSLGGVDGYTF. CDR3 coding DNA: TGTGCCAGCAGCTTAGGGGGGGTCGACGGCTACACCTTC. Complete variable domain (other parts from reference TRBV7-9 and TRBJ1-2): DTGVSQNPRHKITKRGQNVTFRCDPISEHNRLYWYRQTLGQGPEFLTYFQNEAQLEKSRLLSDRFSAERPKGSFSTLEIQRTEQGDSAMYLCASSLGGVDGYTFGSGTRLTVV.

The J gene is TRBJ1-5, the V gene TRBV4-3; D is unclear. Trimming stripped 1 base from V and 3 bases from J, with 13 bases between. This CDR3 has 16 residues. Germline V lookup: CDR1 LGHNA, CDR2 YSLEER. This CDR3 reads CASSQGVSVNNQPQHF. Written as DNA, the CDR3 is TGCGCCAGCAGCCAAGGAGTCTCAGTGAACAATCAGCCCCAGCATTTT.

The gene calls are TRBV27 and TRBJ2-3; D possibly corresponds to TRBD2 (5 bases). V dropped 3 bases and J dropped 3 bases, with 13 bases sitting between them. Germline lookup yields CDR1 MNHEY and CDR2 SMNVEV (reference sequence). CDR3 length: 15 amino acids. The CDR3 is CASSLREPGTDTQYF. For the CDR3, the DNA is TGTGCCAGCAGTTTGAGGGAACCGGGGACAGATACGCAGTATTTT.

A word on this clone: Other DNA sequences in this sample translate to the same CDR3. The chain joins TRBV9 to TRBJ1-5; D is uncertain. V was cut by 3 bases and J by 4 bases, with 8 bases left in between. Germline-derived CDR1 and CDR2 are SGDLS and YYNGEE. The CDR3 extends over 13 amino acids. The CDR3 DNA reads TGTGCCAGCAGCGCGGACGGTAATCAGCCCCAGCATTTT. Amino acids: CASSADGNQPQHF.

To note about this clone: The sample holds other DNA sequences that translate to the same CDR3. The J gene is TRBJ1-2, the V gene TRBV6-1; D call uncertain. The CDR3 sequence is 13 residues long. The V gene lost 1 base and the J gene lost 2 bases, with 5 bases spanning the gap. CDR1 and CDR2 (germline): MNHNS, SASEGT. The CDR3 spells CASSEGLNYGYTF. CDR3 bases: TGTGCCAGCAGTGAAGGGCTGAACTATGGCTACACCTTC.

CDR3 protein: CASSQYPGNTIYF. CDR3 bases: TGTGCCAGCAGCCAATATCCTGGAAACACCATATATTTT. The V gene is TRBV11-1, the J gene TRBJ1-3; D ambiguous. The V end was cut by 5 bases, the J end by 2 bases, with 7 bases between. The V gene's germline CDR1 is SGHAT and CDR2 FQDESV (reference sequence). The CDR3 length is 13 residues.

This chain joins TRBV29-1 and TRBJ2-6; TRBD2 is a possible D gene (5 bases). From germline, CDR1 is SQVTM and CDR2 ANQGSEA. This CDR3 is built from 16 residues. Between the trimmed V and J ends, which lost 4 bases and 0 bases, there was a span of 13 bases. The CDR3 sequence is CSVAGSSYSGANVLTF. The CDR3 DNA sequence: TGCAGCGTTGCGGGATCCTCCTACTCTGGGGCCAACGTCCTGACTTTC.

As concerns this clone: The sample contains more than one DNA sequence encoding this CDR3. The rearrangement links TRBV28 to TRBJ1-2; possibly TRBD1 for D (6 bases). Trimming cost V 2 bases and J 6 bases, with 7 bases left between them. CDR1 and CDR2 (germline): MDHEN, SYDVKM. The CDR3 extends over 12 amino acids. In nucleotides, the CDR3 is TGTGCCAGCAGTTTAAGGGGGGATGGCTACACCTTC. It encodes CASSLRGDGYTF.

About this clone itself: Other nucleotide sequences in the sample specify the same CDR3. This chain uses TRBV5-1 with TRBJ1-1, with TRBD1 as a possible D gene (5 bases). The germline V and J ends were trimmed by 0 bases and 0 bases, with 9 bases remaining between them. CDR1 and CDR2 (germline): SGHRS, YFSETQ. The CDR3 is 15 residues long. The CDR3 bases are TGCGCCAGCAGCTTGGATGGCAGGGTGAACACTGAAGCTTTCTTT. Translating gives CASSLDGRVNTEAFF.

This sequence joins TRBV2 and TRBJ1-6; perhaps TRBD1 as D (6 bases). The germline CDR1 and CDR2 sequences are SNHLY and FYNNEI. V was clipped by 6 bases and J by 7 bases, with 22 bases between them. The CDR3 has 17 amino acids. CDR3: CASSEGPGVPGNSPLHF. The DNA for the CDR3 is TGTGCCAGCAGCGAGGGGCCAGGGGTACCCGGGAATTCACCCCTCCACTTT.

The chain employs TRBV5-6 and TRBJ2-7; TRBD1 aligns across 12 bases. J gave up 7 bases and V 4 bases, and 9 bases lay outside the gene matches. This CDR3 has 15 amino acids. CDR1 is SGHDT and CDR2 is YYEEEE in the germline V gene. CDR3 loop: CASSGEGQGAWEQYF. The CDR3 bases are TGTGCCAGCAGCGGAGAGGGACAGGGGGCTTGGGAGCAGTACTTC.

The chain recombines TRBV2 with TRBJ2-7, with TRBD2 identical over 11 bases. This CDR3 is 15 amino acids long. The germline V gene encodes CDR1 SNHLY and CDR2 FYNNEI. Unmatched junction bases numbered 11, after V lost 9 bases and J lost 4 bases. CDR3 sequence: CASTDPGLADYEQYF. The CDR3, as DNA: TGTGCCAGTACCGACCCGGGACTAGCGGATTACGAGCAGTACTTC.

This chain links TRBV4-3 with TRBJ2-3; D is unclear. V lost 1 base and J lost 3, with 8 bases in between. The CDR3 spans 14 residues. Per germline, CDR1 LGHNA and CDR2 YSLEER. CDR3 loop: CASSQALLTDTQYF. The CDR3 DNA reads TGCGCCAGCAGCCAAGCTCTCCTAACAGATACGCAGTATTTT.

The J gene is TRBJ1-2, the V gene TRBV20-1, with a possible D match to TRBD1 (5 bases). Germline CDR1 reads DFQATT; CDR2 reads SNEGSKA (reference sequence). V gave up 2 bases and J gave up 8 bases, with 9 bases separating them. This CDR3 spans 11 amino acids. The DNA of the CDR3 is TGCAGTGCTAGACAGGGTCAAGGCTACACCTTC. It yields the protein CSARQGQGYTF.

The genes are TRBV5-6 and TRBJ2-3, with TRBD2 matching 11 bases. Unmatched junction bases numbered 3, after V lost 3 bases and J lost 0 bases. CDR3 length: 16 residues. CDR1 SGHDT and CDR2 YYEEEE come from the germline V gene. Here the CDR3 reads CASSSWTSGSTDTQYF. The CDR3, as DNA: TGTGCCAGCAGCTCCTGGACTAGCGGGAGCACAGATACGCAGTATTTT.

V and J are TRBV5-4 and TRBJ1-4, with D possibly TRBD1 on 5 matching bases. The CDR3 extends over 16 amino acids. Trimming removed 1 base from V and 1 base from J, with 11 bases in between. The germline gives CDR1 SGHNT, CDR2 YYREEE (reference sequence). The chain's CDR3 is CASSLWGSGTNEKLFF. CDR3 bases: TGTGCCAGCAGCTTGTGGGGGAGTGGAACTAATGAAAAACTGTTTTTT.

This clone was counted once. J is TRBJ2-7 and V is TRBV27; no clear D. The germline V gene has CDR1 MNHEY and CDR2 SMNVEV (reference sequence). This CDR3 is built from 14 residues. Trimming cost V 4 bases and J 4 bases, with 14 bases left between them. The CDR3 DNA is TGTGCCAGCAGTTACCAGCTCTGGGGATACGAGCAGTACTTC. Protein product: CASSYQLWGYEQYF.

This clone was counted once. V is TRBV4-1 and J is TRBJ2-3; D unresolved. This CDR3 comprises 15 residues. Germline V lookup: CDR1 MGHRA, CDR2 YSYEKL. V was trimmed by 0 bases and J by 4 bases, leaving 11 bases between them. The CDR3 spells CASSQDGVAPDTQYF. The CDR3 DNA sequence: TGCGCCAGCAGCCAAGATGGGGTAGCCCCAGATACGCAGTATTTT.

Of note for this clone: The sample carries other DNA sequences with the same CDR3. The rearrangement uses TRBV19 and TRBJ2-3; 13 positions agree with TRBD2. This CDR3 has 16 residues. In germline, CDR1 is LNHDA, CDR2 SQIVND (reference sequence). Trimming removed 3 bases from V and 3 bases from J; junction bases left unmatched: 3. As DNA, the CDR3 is TGTGCCAGTAGTATTACTAGCGGGGGGGAAACAGATACGCAGTATTTT. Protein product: CASSITSGGETDTQYF.

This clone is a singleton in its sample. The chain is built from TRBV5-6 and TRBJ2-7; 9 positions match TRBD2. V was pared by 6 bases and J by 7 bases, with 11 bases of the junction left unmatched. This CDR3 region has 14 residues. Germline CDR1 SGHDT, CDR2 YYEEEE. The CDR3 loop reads CASTQGIAGDEQYF. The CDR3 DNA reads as TGTGCCAGCACGCAAGGGATAGCGGGAGATGAGCAGTACTTC. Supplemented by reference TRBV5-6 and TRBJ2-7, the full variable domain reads DAGVTQSPTHLIKTRGQQVTLRCSPKSGHDTVSWYQQALGQGPQFIFQYYEEEERQRGNFPDRFSGHQFPNYSSELNVNALLLGDSALYLCASTQGIAGDEQYFGPGTRLTVT.

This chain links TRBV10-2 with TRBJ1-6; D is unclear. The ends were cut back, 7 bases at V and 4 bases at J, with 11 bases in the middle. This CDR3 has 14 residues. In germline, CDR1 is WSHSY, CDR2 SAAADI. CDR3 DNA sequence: TGCGCCAGCACGGGCGCCGGGTATAATTCACCCCTCCACTTT. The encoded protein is CASTGAGYNSPLHF.

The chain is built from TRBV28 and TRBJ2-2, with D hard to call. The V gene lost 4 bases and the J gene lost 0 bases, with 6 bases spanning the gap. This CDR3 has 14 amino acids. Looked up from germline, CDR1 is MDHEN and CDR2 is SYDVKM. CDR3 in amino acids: CASSWASNTGELFF. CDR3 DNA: TGTGCCAGCAGTTGGGCCTCGAACACCGGGGAGCTGTTTTTT.

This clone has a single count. The CDR3 reads CASSSGAWTIDNTIYF. The CDR3 region has the DNA TGTGCCAGCAGCTCCGGTGCATGGACAATCGACAACACCATATATTTT. The chain couples TRBV7-2 to TRBJ1-3, with D maybe TRBD1 (5 bases). Germline lookup yields CDR1 SGHTA and CDR2 FQGNSA. The CDR3 contains 16 residues. V gave up 4 bases and J gave up 7 bases, with 20 bases separating them.